A selection of T cell receptor beta chains follows, all from one sample in a study of cytomegalovirus exposure and HLA in healthy donors. Sequencing used immunoSEQ multiplex PCR; TCRdb keeps in-frame clones, though not all of them. The data contain approximately 140,000 clones, around 84% of them singletons. The sample consisted of PBMCs. These receptors all stem from a man aged 18 to 30 in good health and CMV-seropositive. The CDR3 runs from the conserved cysteine through the conserved F or W. The D gene is left open where the match is weak. The size entry is marked missing in some rows and otherwise reads once, few, many or a size class.

>TRBJ2-7|TRBV10-3|TRBD1|NA
CAISEISGGRYEQYF
>TRBJ2-1|TRBV9|NA|NA
CASSGRGHEQFF
>TRBJ2-3|TRBV7-8|TRBD1|NA
CASSLARAGGAVPDTQYF
>TRBJ1-3|TRBV18|NA|NA
CASSPGAAPSGNTIYF
>TRBJ2-7|TRBV10-3|TRBD2|NA
CAIRGREGPYEQYF
>TRBJ2-3|TRBV27|TRBD1|NA
CASSELGQRFSDTQYF
>TRBJ2-2|TRBV4-2|NA|NA
CASSQDSVSGELFF
>TRBJ1-3|TRBV30|NA|NA
CAWSASSGNTIYF
>TRBJ1-6|TRBV5-1|NA|NA
CASSLGGGNSYNSPLHF
>TRBJ2-2|TRBV19|NA|NA
CASNRWEVTGELFF
>TRBJ2-1|TRBV9|TRBD2|NA
CASSVGPGTSGHNEQFF
>TRBJ2-7|TRBV2|NA|NA
CASSESLTGEQYF
>TRBJ1-5|TRBV27|NA|NA
CASSEGTNQPQHF
>TRBJ2-1|TRBV19|TRBD2|NA
CASSIRTSGRNEQFF
>TRBJ2-7|TRBV7-8|TRBD2|once
CATGNGTRPTGEQYF
>TRBJ2-5|TRBV5-6|TRBD1|NA
CASSFLPGRDRASGAQYF
>TRBJ2-7|TRBV19|TRBD2|once
CASSEGLAGAEYEQYF
>TRBJ2-7|TRBV7-6|TRBD2|NA
CASSQGLASYEQYF
>TRBJ1-2|TRBV28|NA|NA
CASSFSLANYGYTF
>TRBJ1-4|TRBV13|TRBD1|NA
CASSEQTGGYEKLFF
>TRBJ2-1|TRBV11-2|NA|NA
CASSSRRYGQNEQFF
>TRBJ2-7|TRBV11-3|TRBD2|NA
CASSLSGIGEQYF
>TRBJ1-2|TRBV30|NA|NA
CAWSQVYYGYTF
>TRBJ1-5|TRBV27|NA|NA
CASSPTTTQGSNQPQHF
>TRBJ1-6|TRBV5-1|NA|few
CASSLGYGSPLHF
>TRBJ1-1|TRBV18|NA|NA
CASSPPGNTEAFF
>TRBJ2-5|TRBV7-8|NA|NA
CASSTLEGGRETQYF
>TRBJ2-1|TRBV10-2|TRBD2|NA
CASRPTSAINEQFF
>TRBJ1-3|TRBV18|NA|NA
CAIPGGGNTIYF
>TRBJ1-5|TRBV5-5|TRBD1|NA
CASRRDRESQPQHF
>TRBJ2-2|TRBV18|NA|NA
CASSPGQTTGELFF
>TRBJ1-2|TRBV5-8|NA|NA
CASSLGRQYYGYTF
>TRBJ2-2|TRBV7-8|TRBD2|NA
CASSLREGTGELFF
>TRBJ1-1|TRBV19|NA|NA
CASSTQTGTEAFF
>TRBJ1-1|TRBV6-4|NA|NA
CASSDTPTTEAFF
>TRBJ1-1|TRBV27|NA|NA
CASSFTGKNTEAFF
>TRBJ2-2|TRBV5-4|TRBD1|few
CASSPGGANTGELFF
>TRBJ1-2|TRBV6-1|TRBD1|few
CASSPTGSYGYTF
>TRBJ1-2|TRBV19|NA|NA
CASSMGAGLLYGYTF
>TRBJ2-7|TRBV30|NA|NA
CAWSVGVNEQYF
>TRBJ1-2|TRBV30|NA|NA
CAWSAVSGGYTF
>TRBJ2-7|TRBV7-2|NA|once
CASSRGPVGGTYEQYF
>TRBJ2-7|TRBV5-1|TRBD2|once
CASSLWEGSYEQYF
>TRBJ1-2|TRBV19|TRBD1|NA
CASMYNSGQSLSYGYTF
>TRBJ2-5|TRBV9|NA|NA
CASSVVIGGSETQYF
>TRBJ2-7|TRBV7-2|NA|NA
CASSPLGGYEQYF
>TRBJ1-1|TRBV11-2|TRBD1|NA
CASSSDRGLKDTEAFF
>TRBJ1-2|TRBV14|NA|once
CASSQEGNRGRYGYTF
>TRBJ2-2|TRBV5-1|NA|NA
CASSLVPGDLRELFF
>TRBJ2-2|TRBV7-3|TRBD2|NA
CASSFLAGGPNTGELFF
>TRBJ2-1|TRBV10-3|NA|NA
CAISPRAADEQFF
>TRBJ2-5|TRBV4-1|NA|NA
CASSPIRAGTPETQYF
>TRBJ1-1|TRBV19|NA|NA
CASSSPGRNTEAFF
>TRBJ2-7|TRBV7-6|NA|many
CASSLAQGHEQYF
>TRBJ2-7|TRBV7-8|TRBD1|NA
CASSTSGTGAREQYF
>TRBJ2-1|TRBV27|TRBD1|NA
CASTRTGGTNTEQFF
>TRBJ2-7|TRBV2|NA|NA
CASSVRQGTFYEQYF
>TRBJ2-7|TRBV5-6|NA|NA
CASSLEQRAYEQYF
>TRBJ1-1|TRBV30|NA|NA
CAWSRGDGNTEAFF
>TRBJ1-1|TRBV7-8|NA|NA
CASSPWRSGTNTEAFF